Below, 29 T cell receptor beta chains from the same sample are listed, as sequenced in a study of shared clonotypes between healthy human individuals. TCRdb's table, derived via immunoSEQ multiplex PCR, lists solely in-frame clones and lacks some. The table lists about 460,000 clones, around 77% of them singletons. The sample taken for sequencing was PBMCs. These receptors all come from a woman aged 40 to 50 in good health. Some clones in this sample may be carry-over from other donors' samples.

The chain recombines TRBV10-3 with TRBJ1-2; 9 bases align to TRBD1. Germline CDR1 reads ENHRY; CDR2 reads SYGVKD. V shed 4 bases, J shed 2 bases, and the junction held 2 bases outside the gene matches. The length of the CDR3 is 14 residues. CDR3 protein: CAISAGQGNYGYTF. CDR3 nucleotides: TGTGCCATCAGTGCGGGACAGGGAAACTATGGCTACACCTTC.

The rearrangement uses TRBV9 and TRBJ1-2; D not resolved. V lost 3 bases, J lost 4 bases, and 7 bases lay in between. The CDR3 is 12 residues long. The V gene's germline CDR1 is SGDLS and CDR2 YYNGEE. The CDR3 sequence is CASSGPFYGYTF. The DNA of the CDR3 is TGTGCCAGCAGCGGACCATTCTATGGCTACACCTTC.

CDR3: CASSLWSGKNQPQHF. The CDR3, as DNA: TGTGCCAGCAGTTTATGGTCAGGGAAGAATCAGCCCCAGCATTTT. The chain links TRBV27 to TRBJ1-5; D perhaps matches TRBD1 (5 bases). The CDR3 loop spans 15 amino acids. The V gene lost 1 base and the J gene lost 4 bases, with 11 bases spanning the gap. Germline CDR1 and CDR2: MNHEY and SMNVEV (reference sequence).

The V and J genes are TRBV19 and TRBJ2-5; tentatively, D is TRBD2 (5 bases). CDR3 size: 14 residues. The V gene lost 1 base and the J gene lost 4 bases, with 10 bases spanning the gap. Germline V CDR1 and CDR2: LNHDA, SQIVND (reference sequence). The CDR3 protein is CASSIGESGETQYF. The CDR3 region has the DNA TGTGCCAGTAGTATAGGAGAGAGCGGAGAGACCCAGTACTTC.

The genes are TRBV4-2 and TRBJ1-2; D remains unclear. The CDR3 has 13 amino acids. The germline CDR1 and CDR2 sequences are LGHNA and YNFKEQ. Trimming cost V 4 bases and J 0 bases, with 6 bases left between them. The chain's CDR3 is CASSLTTNYGYTF. The CDR3 nucleotides are TGTGCCAGCAGCCTAACAACTAACTATGGCTACACCTTC.

This clone was seen only a few times. A much more abundant neighbour one base away suggests this may be a read error. Distinct nucleotide sequences in the sample also encode this CDR3. The rearrangement uses TRBV9 and TRBJ2-1; no clear D gene. Germline-derived CDR1 and CDR2 are SGDLS and YYNGEE. The V end lost 3 bases, the J end lost 8 bases, and 12 bases lay between the germline ends. This CDR3 is built from 13 residues. CDR3 protein: CASSGGKGYEQFF. DNA for the CDR3: TGTGCCAGCAGCGGCGGTAAAGGCTATGAGCAGTTCTTC.

The chain carries TRBV4-1 and TRBJ1-2; the D gene is possibly TRBD1 (6 bases). Trimming stripped 4 bases from V and 7 bases from J, with 16 bases between. The CDR3 is 14 residues long. CDR1 is MGHRA and CDR2 is YSYEKL in the germline V gene. In nucleotides, the CDR3 is TGCGCCAGCAGCCGGGAGCCACAGGGTTTTGGCTACACCTTC. Translated: CASSREPQGFGYTF.

CDR3 loop: CSVGGRTQETQYF. The CDR3 nucleotides read TGCAGCGTTGGGGGGAGGACCCAAGAGACCCAGTACTTC. The V call is TRBV29-1, the J call TRBJ2-5; possible D gene TRBD2, 6 bases. V shed 4 bases and J shed 1 base, with 10 bases lying between them. There are 13 residues in the CDR3. Germline assignment: CDR1 SQVTM and CDR2 ANQGSEA.

The J gene is TRBJ2-6, the V gene TRBV5-1; D call uncertain. This CDR3 comprises 15 residues. Trimming cost V 1 base and J 4 bases, with 9 bases left between them. Germline CDR1 SGHRS, CDR2 YFSETQ. The CDR3 DNA sequence: TGCGCCAGCAGCTTGATCCCTGGGGGGGCCAACGTCCTGACTTTC. It specifies CASSLIPGGANVLTF.

The genes are TRBV7-2 and TRBJ1-2, with TRBD1 matching 10 bases. Germline V gene lookup returns CDR1 SGHTA and CDR2 FQGNSA. This CDR3 contains 16 residues. Unmatched junction bases numbered 11, after V lost 5 bases and J lost 5 bases. The CDR3 loop is CASSQPPAGQGYGYTF. CDR3 in DNA: TGTGCCAGCAGCCAACCACCCGCGGGACAGGGGTATGGCTACACCTTC.

The gene calls are TRBV5-1 and TRBJ2-4; 10 bases align to TRBD2. The V gene's germline CDR1 is SGHRS and CDR2 YFSETQ. CDR3 length: 16 residues. The trim removed 4 bases at V and 0 bases at J, leaving 4 bases unmatched. In nucleotides, the CDR3 is TGCGCCAGCAGCACGGGACTAGCGTTAGCCAAAAACATTCAGTACTTC. It yields the protein CASSTGLALAKNIQYF.

This clone was observed a single time. The V call is TRBV19, the J call TRBJ1-1; D possibly corresponds to TRBD1 (6 bases). Germline CDR1 reads LNHDA; CDR2 reads SQIVND (reference sequence). Trimming stripped 4 bases from V and 2 bases from J, with 8 bases between. The CDR3 runs to 13 residues. The CDR3 loop is CASSRTANTEAFF. The CDR3 region has the DNA TGTGCCAGTAGTAGGACAGCTAACACTGAAGCTTTCTTT.

This chain links TRBV11-1 with TRBJ2-5; 7 bases are shared with TRBD1. The CDR3 has 14 residues. Germline trimming cut 5 bases from V and 3 bases from J; bases unmatched to any gene: 6. The V gene's germline CDR1 is SGHAT and CDR2 FQDESV (reference sequence). CDR3 loop: CASSRRDSEETQYF. CDR3 sequence (DNA): TGTGCCAGCAGCAGAAGGGACAGCGAAGAGACCCAGTACTTC.

The chain employs TRBV30 and TRBJ1-4; D remains unclear. The CDR3 loop spans 13 amino acids. V was trimmed by 6 bases and J by 4 bases, leaving 12 bases between them. Germline lookup yields CDR1 GTSNPN and CDR2 SVGIG (reference sequence). CDR3 bases: TGTGCCTGCCCAGGCGCAAGTAATGAAAAACTGTTTTTT. Protein sequence: CACPGASNEKLFF.

This chain joins TRBV7-3 and TRBJ2-1; 11 nucleotides line up with TRBD2. Looked up from germline, CDR1 is SGHTA and CDR2 is FQGTGA. J was trimmed by 9 bases and V by 5 bases; bases with no gene match: 9. This CDR3 is 15 amino acids long. CDR3 sequence (DNA): TGTGCCAGCAGCCTAGGGCTAGCGGGAGGTATTGAGCAGTTCTTC. Its protein is CASSLGLAGGIEQFF.

The rearrangement links TRBV28 to TRBJ2-7, with D possibly being TRBD1 (8 bases). The CDR3 totals 15 residues. The V gene lost 7 bases and the J gene lost 3 bases, with 19 bases spanning the gap. Germline CDR1 MDHEN, CDR2 SYDVKM. In nucleotides, the CDR3 is TGTGCCAGCACAACAGGGGGGGCAAGCTACTACGAGCAGTACTTC. This sequence encodes CASTTGGASYYEQYF.

The chain recombines TRBV5-1 with TRBJ1-5, with D perhaps TRBD1 (5 bases). V was shortened by 0 bases and J by 0 bases, with 7 bases between the two germline ends. This CDR3 is built from 15 residues. Germline assignment: CDR1 SGHRS and CDR2 YFSETQ. The CDR3, as DNA: TGCGCCAGCAGCTTGGTGGGGGATAGCAATCAGCCCCAGCATTTT. This translates into CASSLVGDSNQPQHF.

The V and J genes are TRBV4-3 and TRBJ2-7; 10 bases fit TRBD2. Germline CDR1 and CDR2: LGHNA and YSLEER. This CDR3 has 15 amino acids. Trimming cost V 3 bases and J 5 bases; bases outside gene matches: 7. CDR3 sequence reads: CASSHLLAGFDEQYF. The CDR3 region has the DNA TGCGCCAGCAGCCATCTACTAGCGGGATTCGACGAGCAGTACTTC.

The rearrangement links TRBV4-3 to TRBJ1-1; TRBD1 might be the D (5 bases). Germline V gene sequence: CDR1 LGHNA, CDR2 YSLEER. CDR3 length: 15 amino acids. V dropped 0 bases and J dropped 4 bases, with 12 bases sitting between them. CDR3 in DNA: TGCGCCAGCAGCCAAGATGGAAGGGGATCCACTGAAGCTTTCTTT. Translation: CASSQDGRGSTEAFF.

The chain is built from TRBV19 and TRBJ1-1; weak D call: TRBD1 (5 bases). V was pared by 5 bases and J by 1 base, with 11 bases between. Germline V lookup: CDR1 LNHDA, CDR2 SQIVND (reference sequence). The CDR3 is 14 residues long. The CDR3 sequence: CASSPGLRNTEAFF. CDR3 DNA: TGTGCCAGTAGTCCGGGACTCAGGAACACTGAAGCTTTCTTT.

The rearrangement joins TRBV30 to TRBJ2-1, with no clear D. V lost 0 bases to trimming and J lost 8 bases, with 5 bases between them. CDR1 and CDR2 from the germline V gene are GTSNPN and SVGIG (reference sequence). The CDR3 has 11 amino acids. The CDR3 sequence is CAWSVPHEQFF. CDR3 nucleotides: TGTGCCTGGAGTGTACCCCATGAGCAGTTCTTC.

V gene TRBV7-2 combines with J gene TRBJ2-3; either TRBD1 or TRBD2 may supply D (5 bases each). This CDR3 is 11 amino acids long. V dropped 7 bases and J dropped 8 bases, with 10 bases sitting between them. CDR1 SGHTA and CDR2 FQGNSA come from the germline V gene. The CDR3 DNA follows: TGTGCCAGCACAATGGGGGTTACGCAGTATTTT. Its translation is CASTMGVTQYF.

The gene calls are TRBV7-9 and TRBJ2-1, with 11 bases fitting TRBD2. The length of the CDR3 is 16 residues. CDR1 is SEHNR, CDR2 FQNEAQ, per germline (reference sequence). V lost 5 bases, J lost 6 bases, and 9 bases stayed unmatched. CDR3 bases: TGTGCCAGCAGCCCTAGGGGACTAGCGGACGTCAATGAGCAGTTCTTC. Translated: CASSPRGLADVNEQFF.

The chain links TRBV19 to TRBJ2-1; TRBD1 matches at 7 bases. This CDR3 comprises 13 residues. CDR1 and CDR2 from the germline V gene are LNHDA and SQIVND (reference sequence). V shed 6 bases and J 7 bases; nucleotides not matched to a gene: 6. The CDR3 protein is CASSADRENEQFF. The CDR3 nucleotides are TGTGCCAGTAGCGCCGACAGGGAGAATGAGCAGTTCTTC.

The chain combines TRBV19 with TRBJ1-5, with TRBD1 matching 7 bases. The CDR3 covers 15 residues. From germline, CDR1 is LNHDA and CDR2 SQIVND (reference sequence). Losses at the gene ends were 4 bases for V and 5 bases for J; bases not matched to a gene: 8. The CDR3 spells CASSKLQGIYQPQHF. DNA of the CDR3: TGTGCCAGTAGTAAGCTACAGGGGATATATCAGCCCCAGCATTTT.

V gene TRBV9 combines with J gene TRBJ2-3; 10 bases agree with TRBD2. V trimming: 4 bases; J trimming: 2 bases; junction bases outside the gene matches: 7. This CDR3 region has 16 residues. Germline loops: CDR1 SGDLS, CDR2 YYNGEE. CDR3 loop: CASSPRTSGLTDTQYF. CDR3 bases: TGTGCCAGCAGCCCCCGGACTAGCGGTCTCACAGATACGCAGTATTTT.

Regarding this clone: One base separates it from a far larger clone, so it is likely a read error. V is TRBV9 and J is TRBJ2-7, with D unresolved. The CDR3 loop spans 13 amino acids. CDR1 and CDR2 (germline): SGDLS, YYNGEE. CDR3 coding DNA: TGTGCCAGCGGCGTACATTTCTCCTCCGAGCAGTACTTC. Translation gives CASGVHFSSEQYF.

Regarding this clone: With only one base between it and a far larger clone, this is likely a read error. This sample includes further DNA sequences coding for the same CDR3. The chain couples TRBV9 to TRBJ2-5; D perhaps matches TRBD1 (5 bases). Germline V gives CDR1 SGDLS, CDR2 YYNGEE. This CDR3 spans 14 amino acids. The ends were cut back, 2 bases at V and 2 bases at J, with 10 bases in the middle. CDR3 in amino acids: CASSVDRTQETQYF. The CDR3 nucleotides read TGTGCCAGCAGCGTCGACAGAACGCAAGAGACCCAGTACTTC.

The chain employs TRBV9 and TRBJ2-1, with 9 bases lining up with TRBD1. Germline CDR1 is SGDLS and CDR2 is YYNGEE. The J segment lost 8 bases and the V segment lost 0 bases, leaving 3 bases of the junction unmatched. The CDR3 contains 14 residues. DNA of the CDR3: TGTGCCAGCAGCGTAGGGACAGGGGTTCATGAGCAGTTCTTC. It specifies CASSVGTGVHEQFF.